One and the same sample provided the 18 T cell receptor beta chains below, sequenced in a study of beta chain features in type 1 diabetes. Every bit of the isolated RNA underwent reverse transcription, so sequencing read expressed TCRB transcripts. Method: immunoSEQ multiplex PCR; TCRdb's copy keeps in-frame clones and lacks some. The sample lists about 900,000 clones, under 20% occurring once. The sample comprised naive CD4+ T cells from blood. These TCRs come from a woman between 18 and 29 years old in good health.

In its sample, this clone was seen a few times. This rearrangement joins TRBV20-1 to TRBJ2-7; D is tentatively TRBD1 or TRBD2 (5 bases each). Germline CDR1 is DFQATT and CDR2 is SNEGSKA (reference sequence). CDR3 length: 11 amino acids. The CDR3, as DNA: TGCAGCCGGGACGGATCCTACGAGCAGTACTTC. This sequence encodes CSRDGSYEQYF.

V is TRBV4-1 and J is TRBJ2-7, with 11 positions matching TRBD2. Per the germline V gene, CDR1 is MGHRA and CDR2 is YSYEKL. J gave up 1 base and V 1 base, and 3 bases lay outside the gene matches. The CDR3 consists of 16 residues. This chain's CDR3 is CASSQGLAGLSYEQYF. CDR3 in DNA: TGCGCCAGCAGCCAAGGACTAGCGGGACTGTCCTACGAGCAGTACTTC.

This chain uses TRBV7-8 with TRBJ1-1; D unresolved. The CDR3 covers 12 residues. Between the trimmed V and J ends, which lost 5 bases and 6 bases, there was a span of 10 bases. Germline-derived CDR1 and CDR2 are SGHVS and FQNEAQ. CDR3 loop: CASSQVMPEAFF. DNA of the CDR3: TGTGCCAGCAGCCAAGTCATGCCTGAAGCTTTCTTT. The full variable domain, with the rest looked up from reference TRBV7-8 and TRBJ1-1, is GAGVSQSPRYKVAKRGQDVALRCDPISGHVSLFWYQQALGQGPEFLTYFQNEAQLDKSGLPSDRFFAERPEGSVSTLKIQRTQQEDSAVYLCASSQVMPEAFFGQGTRLTVV.

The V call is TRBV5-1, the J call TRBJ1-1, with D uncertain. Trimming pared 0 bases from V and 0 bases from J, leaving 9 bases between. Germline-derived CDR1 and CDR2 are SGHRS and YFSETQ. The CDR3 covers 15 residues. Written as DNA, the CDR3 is TGCGCCAGCAGCTTGGGTGGTGACGTGAACACTGAAGCTTTCTTT. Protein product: CASSLGGDVNTEAFF.

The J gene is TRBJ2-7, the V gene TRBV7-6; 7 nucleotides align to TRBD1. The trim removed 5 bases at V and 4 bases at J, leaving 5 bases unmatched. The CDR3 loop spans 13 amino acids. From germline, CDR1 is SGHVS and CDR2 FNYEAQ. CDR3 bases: TGTGCCAGCAGCGATCACAGGGGTTACGAGCAGTACTTC. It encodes CASSDHRGYEQYF.

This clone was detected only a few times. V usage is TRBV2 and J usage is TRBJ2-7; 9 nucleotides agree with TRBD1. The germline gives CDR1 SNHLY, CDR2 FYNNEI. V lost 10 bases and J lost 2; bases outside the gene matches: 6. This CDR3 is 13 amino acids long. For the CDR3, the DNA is TGTGCCACTGGGGGACAGGGCCCCTACGAGCAGTACTTC. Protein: CATGGQGPYEQYF. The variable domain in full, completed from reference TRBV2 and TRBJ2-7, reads EPEVTQTPSHQVTQMGQEVILRCVPISNHLYFYWYRQILGQKVEFLVSFYNNEISEKSEIFDDQFSVERPDGSNFTLKIRSTKLEDSAMYFCATGGQGPYEQYFGPGTRLTVT.

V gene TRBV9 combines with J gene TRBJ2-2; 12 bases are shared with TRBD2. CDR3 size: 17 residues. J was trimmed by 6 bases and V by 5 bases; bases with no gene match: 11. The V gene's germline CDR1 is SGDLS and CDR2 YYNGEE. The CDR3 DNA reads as TGTGCCAGCAGGCTAGCGGGAGGGCCTATGGAGGCCGGGGAGCTGTTTTTT. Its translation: CASRLAGGPMEAGELFF.

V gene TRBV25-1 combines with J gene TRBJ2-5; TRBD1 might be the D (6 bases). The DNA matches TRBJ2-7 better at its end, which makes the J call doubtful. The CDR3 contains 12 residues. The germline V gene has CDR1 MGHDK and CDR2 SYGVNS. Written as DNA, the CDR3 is TGTGCCAGCAGTGGGACAGTTTACGAGCAGTACTTC. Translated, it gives CASSGTVYEQYF.

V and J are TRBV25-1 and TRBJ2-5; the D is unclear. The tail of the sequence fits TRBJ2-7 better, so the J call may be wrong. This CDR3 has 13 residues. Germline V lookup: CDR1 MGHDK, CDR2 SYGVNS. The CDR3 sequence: CASSEYARYEQYF. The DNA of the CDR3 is TGTGCCAGCAGTGAATATGCCCGCTACGAGCAGTACTTC.

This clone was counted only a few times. The CDR3 region has the DNA TGCGCCAGCAGCTTGGTAACGGGGAACGAGCAGTACTTC. Protein product: CASSLVTGNEQYF. The chain links TRBV5-1 to TRBJ2-7; D is possibly TRBD2 (5 bases). The ends were cut back, 0 bases at V and 5 bases at J, with 9 bases in the middle. CDR3 length equals 13 residues. From germline, CDR1 is SGHRS and CDR2 YFSETQ.

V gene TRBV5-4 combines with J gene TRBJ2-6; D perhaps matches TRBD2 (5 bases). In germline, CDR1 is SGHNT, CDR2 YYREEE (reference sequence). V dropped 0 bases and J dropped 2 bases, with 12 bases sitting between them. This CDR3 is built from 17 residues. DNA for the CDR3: TGTGCCAGCAGCTTGGGGATACTAGTCGCTGGGGCCAACGTCCTGACTTTC. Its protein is CASSLGILVAGANVLTF.

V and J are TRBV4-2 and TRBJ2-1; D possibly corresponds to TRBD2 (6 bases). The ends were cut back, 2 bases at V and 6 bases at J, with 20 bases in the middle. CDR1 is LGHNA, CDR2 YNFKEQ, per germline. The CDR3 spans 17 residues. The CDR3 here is CASSQTFSGGAFNEQFF. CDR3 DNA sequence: TGTGCCAGCAGCCAAACCTTTAGCGGCGGCGCCTTCAATGAGCAGTTCTTC.

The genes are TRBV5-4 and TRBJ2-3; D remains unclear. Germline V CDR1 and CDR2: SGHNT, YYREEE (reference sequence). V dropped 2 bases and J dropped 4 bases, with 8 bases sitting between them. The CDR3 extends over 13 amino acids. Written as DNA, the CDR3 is TGTGCCAGCAGCTTTTTTGGGTCAGATACGCAGTATTTT. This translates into CASSFFGSDTQYF.

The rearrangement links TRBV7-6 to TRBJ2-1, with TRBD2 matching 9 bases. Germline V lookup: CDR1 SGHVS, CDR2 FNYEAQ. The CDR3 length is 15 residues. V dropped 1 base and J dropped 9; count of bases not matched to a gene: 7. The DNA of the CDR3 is TGTGCCAGCAGCTTAGTTCAGCTAGCGGGATCTGAGCAGTTCTTC. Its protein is CASSLVQLAGSEQFF.

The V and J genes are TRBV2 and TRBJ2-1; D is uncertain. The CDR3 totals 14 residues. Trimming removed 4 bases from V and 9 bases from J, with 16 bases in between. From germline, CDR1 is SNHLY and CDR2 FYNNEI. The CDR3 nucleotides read TGTGCCAGCAGTGCCGACGGTTCAGGCGTTGAGCAGTTCTTC. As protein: CASSADGSGVEQFF.

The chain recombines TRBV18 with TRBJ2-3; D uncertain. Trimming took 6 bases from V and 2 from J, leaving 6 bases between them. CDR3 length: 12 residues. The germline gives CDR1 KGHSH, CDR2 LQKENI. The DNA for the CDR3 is TGTGCCAGCTCGTCAGTCACAGATACGCAGTATTTT. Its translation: CASSSVTDTQYF. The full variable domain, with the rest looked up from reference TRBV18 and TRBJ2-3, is NAGVMQNPRHLVRRRGQEARLRCSPMKGHSHVYWYRQLPEEGLKFMVYLQKENIIDESGMPKERFSAEFPKEGPSILRIQQVVRGDSAAYFCASSSVTDTQYFGPGTRLTVL.

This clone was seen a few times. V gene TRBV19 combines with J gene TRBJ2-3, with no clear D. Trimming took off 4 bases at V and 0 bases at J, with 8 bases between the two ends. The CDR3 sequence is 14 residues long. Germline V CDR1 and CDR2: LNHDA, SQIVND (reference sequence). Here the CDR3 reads CASSNGESTDTQYF. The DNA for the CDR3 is TGTGCCAGTAGTAACGGCGAGAGCACAGATACGCAGTATTTT.

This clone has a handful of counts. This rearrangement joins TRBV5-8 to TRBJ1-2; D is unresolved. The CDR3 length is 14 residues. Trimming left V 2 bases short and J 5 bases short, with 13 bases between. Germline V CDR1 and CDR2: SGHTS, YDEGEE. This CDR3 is CASSFGQATYGYTF. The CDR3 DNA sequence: TGTGCCAGCAGCTTTGGTCAGGCGACATATGGCTACACCTTC.